The 27 T cell receptor delta chains given below trace back to one sample, sequenced in a study of gamma-delta chains in newborns, infants, children. TCRdb re-called the reads through CATT. The sample carries about 8,500 delta-chain clones, more than 3% recorded once. Sequenced: blood. These receptor sequences come from a child who was a newborn, infant or young child, either healthy, febrile or measles-vaccinated (not recorded which).

This clone is deemed medium-sized. The genes are TRDV2 and TRDJ3; 12 bases are a match to TRDD3. Germline V gene data show CDR1 as GEAIGNYY and CDR2 as EKD. Unmatched junction bases numbered 8, after V lost 3 bases and J lost 3 bases. This CDR3 is built from 19 residues. CDR3 coding DNA: TGTGCCTGTGACCCCGTACTGGGGGATACTATCTGGGACACCCGACAGATGTTTTTC. Translated, it gives CACDPVLGDTIWDTRQMFF.

This clone was seen a handful of times. TCRdb lists the protein of a much larger clone for this DNA, which differs at residue 6, so this is likely a read error; the protein given here is translated from the DNA itself. The chain employs TRDV2 and TRDJ3, with 9 bases matching TRDD3. CDR3 length equals 18 residues. The germline CDR1 and CDR2 sequences are GEAIGNYY and EKD. The trim removed 2 bases at V and 0 bases at J, leaving 4 bases unmatched. CDR3: CACDNIGGYSWDTRQMFF. The CDR3 nucleotides are TGTGCCTGTGACAATATTGGGGGATACTCCTGGGACACCCGACAGATGTTTTTC.

About this clone itself: The same CDR3 arises from other DNA sequences in this sample as well. The V call is TRDV2, the J call TRDJ3; TRDD3 agrees at 7 bases. With 0 bases clipped from V and 0 bases from J, the junction kept 4 bases outside the gene matches. Germline lookup yields CDR1 GEAIGNYY and CDR2 EKD. This CDR3 is built from 18 residues. CDR3 in DNA: TGTGCCTGTGACACCTACTGGGGTTCCTCCTGGGACACCCGACAGATGTTTTTC. Residues: CACDTYWGSSWDTRQMFF.

The rearrangement uses TRDV2 and TRDJ3; 10 bases are a match to TRDD3. V trimming: 0 bases; J trimming: 0 bases; junction bases outside the gene matches: 13. Germline V lookup: CDR1 GEAIGNYY, CDR2 EKD. The CDR3 contains 22 residues. The DNA of the CDR3 is TGTGCCTGTGACACCGTTTTATCTGGGGGATATTACGGCTCCTGGGACACCCGACAGATGTTTTTC. Protein: CACDTVLSGGYYGSWDTRQMFF.

On this clone itself: A single base separates this from a much larger clone, so it may be a read error. This same CDR3 is encoded by further DNA sequences in the sample. The J gene is TRDJ1, the V gene TRDV2, with 10 bases aligning to TRDD3. The CDR3 sequence is 14 residues long. V lost 0 bases, J lost 8 bases, and 5 bases stayed unmatched. CDR1 is GEAIGNYY and CDR2 is EKD in the germline V gene. The CDR3 nucleotides read TGTGCCTGTGACACCTGGGGGATACCCGGCAAACTCATCTTT. It encodes CACDTWGIPGKLIF.

V and J are TRDV2 and TRDJ3; D possibly corresponds to TRDD3 (6 bases). The CDR3 runs 19 residues. The germline CDR1 and CDR2 sequences are GEAIGNYY and EKD. Trimming pared 2 bases from V and 3 bases from J, leaving 19 bases between. This CDR3 reads CACDRLGNTTGWDTRQMFF. CDR3 coding DNA: TGTGCCTGTGACAGGCTGGGGAATACGACGGGCTGGGACACCCGACAGATGTTTTTC.

The chain is built from TRDV1 and TRDJ1; TRDD2 is a possible D gene (5 bases). The germline V gene encodes CDR1 TSWWSYY and CDR2 QGS. Deletions cut 0 bases from V and 4 bases from J, with 6 bases between. This CDR3 contains 13 residues. The CDR3 region is CALGELPIDKLIF. CDR3 coding DNA: TGTGCTCTTGGGGAACTTCCTATCGATAAACTCATCTTT.

In its sample, this clone was seen a few times. The translation of this DNA and the TCRdb protein of a much larger clone differ at residue 11, probably owing to a read error; the protein shown here is translated from the DNA. The chain combines TRDV2 with TRDJ3; 12 bases match TRDD3. CDR1 and CDR2 (germline): GEAIGNYY, EKD. The CDR3 length is 18 residues. CDR3 region: CACDVLGDTSRDTRQMFF. For the CDR3, the DNA is TGTGCCTGTGACGTACTGGGGGATACCTCCCGGGACACCCGACAGATGTTTTTC.

This clone was observed a handful of times. A far larger clone differs by one base, so this is likely a read error. The sample has other DNA sequences that encode this CDR3 too. This chain joins TRDV2 and TRDJ3, with TRDD3 identical over 7 bases. This CDR3 has 16 amino acids. The germline CDR1 and CDR2 sequences are GEAIGNYY and EKD. The CDR3 nucleotides are TGTGCCTGTGACTGGGGGAGCTCCTGGGACACCCGACAGATGTTCTTC. Its translation is CACDWGSSWDTRQMFF.

This clone came up a few times. The amino acid sequence in TCRdb belongs to a much larger clone and departs from this DNA's translation at residue 13, likely a sequencing read error; the sequence shown is translated from the DNA. The V call is TRDV2, the J call TRDJ1; 8 bases fit TRDD3. The CDR3 has 18 amino acids. Germline CDR1 and CDR2: GEAIGNYY and EKD. Germline trimming cut 4 bases from V and 4 bases from J; bases unmatched to any gene: 19. The CDR3 here is CACEQMGDSSLYNDKLIF. The CDR3 DNA follows: TGTGCCTGTGAACAAATGGGGGATTCCTCATTGTACAACGATAAACTCATCTTT.

This clone rates as medium-sized (0.01 to 0.1%). Other DNA sequences from this sample encode an identical CDR3 as well. J is TRDJ3 and V is TRDV2, with 9 nucleotides matching TRDD3. CDR3 length equals 17 residues. The germline gives CDR1 GEAIGNYY, CDR2 EKD. V was clipped by 3 bases and J by 1 base; unmatched bases: 3. CDR3 coding DNA: TGTGCCTGTGACGCCACTGGGGGATCCTGGGACACCCGACAGATGTTTTTC. Translating gives CACDATGGSWDTRQMFF.

About this clone itself: The protein held in TCRdb is that of a much larger clone and does not match this DNA's translation at residue 4, likely because of a read error; the protein shown is translated from the DNA. V and J are TRDV2 and TRDJ3; 10 bases agree with TRDD3. The CDR3 has 18 residues. V shed 4 bases, J shed 0 bases, and the junction held 5 bases outside the gene matches. Per germline, CDR1 GEAIGNYY and CDR2 EKD. The CDR3 bases are TGTGCCTGTGAAACAGGGGGATACGGCTCCTGGGACACCCGACAGATGTTTTTC. Its translation: CACETGGYGSWDTRQMFF.

This clone came up a few times. Other DNA sequences from this sample encode an identical CDR3 as well. The chain uses TRDV2 and TRDJ2, with TRDD3 matching over 10 bases. After removal of 1 base from V and 2 bases from J, the junction contained 0 bases not matched to a gene. The CDR3 runs to 15 residues. CDR1 GEAIGNYY and CDR2 EKD come from the germline V gene. CDR3 DNA: TGTGCCTGTGACACTGGGGGATACTTGACAGCACAACTCTTCTTT. Its translation is CACDTGGYLTAQLFF.

Points on this clone: The same CDR3 can be traced to other DNA sequences in this sample. This sequence joins TRDV2 and TRDJ3; D may be TRDD3 (6 bases). Germline V gene sequence: CDR1 GEAIGNYY, CDR2 EKD. V was pared by 3 bases and J by 3 bases, with 20 bases between. This CDR3 is built from 19 residues. DNA for the CDR3: TGTGCCTGTGACGAAGCTATGGGAGATACGCTCTGGGACACCCGACAGATGTTTTTC. Amino acid sequence: CACDEAMGDTLWDTRQMFF.

The chain joins TRDV2 to TRDJ1, with 10 nucleotides matching TRDD3. V shed 1 base and J 3 bases; nucleotides not matched to a gene: 10. Germline V lookup: CDR1 GEAIGNYY, CDR2 EKD. CDR3 size: 17 residues. The CDR3 protein is CACDTLGDKKGADKLIF. CDR3 DNA: TGTGCCTGTGACACTCTGGGGGATAAAAAAGGTGCCGATAAACTCATCTTT.

This clone has a handful of counts. This may be a read error, as it is one base from a much larger clone. J is TRDJ1 and V is TRDV2, with D unresolved. The V end was cut by 0 bases, the J end by 2 bases, with 9 bases between. Germline V lookup: CDR1 GEAIGNYY, CDR2 EKD. The CDR3 has 14 residues. The CDR3, as DNA: TGTGCCTGTGACACCGTGGGTACAACCGATAAACTCATCTTT. Translated, it gives CACDTVGTTDKLIF.

To note about this clone: This may be a read error: a much more frequent sequence differs by one nucleotide. The V gene is TRDV2, the J gene TRDJ1; D is uncertain. Germline V CDR1 and CDR2: GEAIGNYY, EKD. The CDR3 loop spans 14 amino acids. The CDR3 here is CACDTVGATDKLTF. CDR3 coding DNA: TGTGCCTGTGACACCGTGGGTGCAACCGATAAACTCACCTTT.

As to this clone: A much bigger clone sits one base away, suggesting this may be a read error. In the same sample, other DNA sequences code for this CDR3. This chain links TRDV2 with TRDJ3; TRDD3 matches at 10 bases. The J gene, left out of TCRdb, was set here by checking the DNA against germline. Germline V gene sequence: CDR1 GEAIGNYY, CDR2 EKD. This CDR3 is 20 amino acids long. V shed 0 bases and J 0 bases; nucleotides not matched to a gene: 7. The CDR3 DNA sequence: TGTGCCTGTGACACCGGCTGGGGGATAAGGAGCTCCTGGGACACCCGACAGATGTTTTTC. Residues: CACDTGWGIRSSWDTRQMFF.

This clone was detected a few times. This may be a read error: a much more frequent sequence differs by one nucleotide. Other DNA sequences in the same sample also yield this CDR3. The gene calls are TRDV2 and TRDJ1; 9 nucleotides align to TRDD3. Germline V gene data show CDR1 as GEAIGNYY and CDR2 as EKD. The CDR3 sequence is 14 residues long. The CDR3 sequence is CACDTMGIRDKLIF. The CDR3 coding sequence is TGTGCCTGCGACACGATGGGGATACGCGATAAACTCATCTTT.

This clone counts as medium-sized. V is TRDV2 and J is TRDJ3, with a possible D match to TRDD3 (6 bases). This CDR3 comprises 17 residues. Germline V gives CDR1 GEAIGNYY, CDR2 EKD. Trimming took off 1 base at V and 0 bases at J, with 9 bases between the two ends. The CDR3 is CACDTILGSWDTRQMFF. The DNA of the CDR3 is TGTGCCTGTGACACAATACTGGGCTCCTGGGACACCCGACAGATGTTTTTC.

This clone is deemed medium-sized. Other DNA sequences within the sample encode an identical CDR3. The chain employs TRDV2 and TRDJ3, with 9 bases that match TRDD3. The germline CDR1 and CDR2 sequences are GEAIGNYY and EKD. The CDR3 loop spans 19 amino acids. Trimming removed 1 base from V and 0 bases from J; junction bases left unmatched: 6. This chain's CDR3 is CACDTVGIRGSWDTRQMFF. The CDR3 coding sequence is TGTGCCTGTGACACGGTGGGGATACGTGGCTCCTGGGACACCCGACAGATGTTTTTC.

This clone is categorized as medium-sized. Other DNA sequences from this sample encode an identical CDR3 as well. This chain connects TRDV2 to TRDJ1, with 8 bases that match TRDD3. CDR1 is GEAIGNYY and CDR2 is EKD in the germline V gene. The CDR3 length is 16 residues. Trimming removed 1 base from V and 1 base from J; junction bases left unmatched: 7. The CDR3, as DNA: TGTGCCTGTGACACGTTACTGGGGGTACCCACCGATAAACTCATCTTT. Its protein product is CACDTLLGVPTDKLIF.

Remarks on this clone: A much larger clone is a single base away; this may be a read error. This CDR3 is also generated by other DNA sequences in the sample. J is TRDJ3 and V is TRDV2; 8 bases map to TRDD3. Germline V lookup: CDR1 GEAIGNYY, CDR2 EKD. V lost 0 bases to trimming and J lost 4 bases; unmatched junction nucleotides: 4. This CDR3 is 17 amino acids long. CDR3 region: CACDTAGGYWDTRQMFF. The CDR3 DNA reads TGTGCCTGTGACACCGCGGGGGGATATTGGGACACCCGACAGATGTTTTTC.

This clone is termed medium-sized. The identical CDR3 is also encoded by other nucleotide sequences in the sample. Here the CDR3 reads CACDSYWGIRSSWDTRQMFF. The CDR3 DNA reads as TGTGCCTGTGACAGCTACTGGGGGATACGCAGCTCCTGGGACACCCGACAGATGTTTTTC. The chain employs TRDV2 and TRDJ3, with TRDD3 matching 13 bases. CDR3 length: 20 amino acids. V dropped 2 bases and J dropped 0; count of bases not matched to a gene: 6. CDR1 and CDR2 from the germline V gene are GEAIGNYY and EKD.

Concerning this clone: Just one base apart from a much larger clone, this may be a read error. The chain links TRDV2 to TRDJ3; 8 nucleotides agree with TRDD3. Germline CDR1 is GEAIGNYY and CDR2 is EKD. The trim removed 3 bases at V and 0 bases at J, leaving 9 bases unmatched. This CDR3 is 19 amino acids long. This CDR3 reads CACDPVLGVISWDTRQMFF. The CDR3 DNA sequence: TGTGCCTGTGACCCCGTACTGGGGGTAATCTCCTGGGACACCCGACAGATGTTTTTC.

As concerns this clone: A much larger clone lies one base from this, so it may be a read error. This specimen includes other DNA sequences encoding the same CDR3. The gene calls are TRDV2 and TRDJ3; 13 nucleotides match TRDD3. CDR1 GEAIGNYY and CDR2 EKD come from the germline V gene. V shed 2 bases, J shed 0 bases, and the junction held 6 bases outside the gene matches. The CDR3 sequence is 20 residues long. The CDR3 sequence is CACDKVLGDTSSWDTRQMFF. In DNA, the CDR3 is TGTGCCTGTGACAAGGTACTGGGGGATACGAGCTCCTGGGACACCCGACAGATGTTTTTC.

This clone was detected only a few times. This may be a read error, as it is one base from a much larger clone. Other DNA sequences in this specimen translate into the identical CDR3. The chain uses TRDV2 and TRDJ3; TRDD3 agrees at 12 bases. The CDR3 has 17 amino acids. CDR1 is GEAIGNYY, CDR2 EKD, per germline. CDR3 loop: CACDTWGIRWDTRQMFF. The DNA for the CDR3 is TGTGCCTGCGACACCTGGGGGATACGCTGGGACACCCGACAGATGTTTTTC.